These 19 T cell receptor beta chains were all obtained from the same sample, sequenced in a study of OX40 agonist ivuxolimab in advanced cancers. The method was immunoSEQ multiplex PCR; TCRdb's version includes in-frame clones alone and lacks a portion of them. The sample contains 80,000 to 95,000 clones, about 90% of which appear only once. This specimen was CD4+ or CD8+ T cells sorted from blood, taken in a trial of the OX40 agonist ivuxolimab. These receptors all stem from an adult with an advanced solid tumor such as melanoma, head and neck, liver or kidney cancer.

This clone was detected once. V usage is TRBV7-6 and J usage is TRBJ2-7; 7 nucleotides agree with TRBD2. There are 14 residues in the CDR3. Per the germline V gene, CDR1 is SGHVS and CDR2 is FNYEAQ. The junction had 2 bases not matched to a gene; V was cut back by 1 base and J by 2 bases. The CDR3 DNA sequence: TGTGCCAGCAGCTTAGGGGGAGGGGCCTACGAGCAGTACTTC. Translating gives CASSLGGGAYEQYF.

The chain uses TRBV6-5 and TRBJ2-1, with 7 nucleotides matching TRBD1. Germline trimming cut 4 bases from V and 4 bases from J; bases unmatched to any gene: 4. This CDR3 is built from 14 residues. Germline V gives CDR1 MNHEY, CDR2 SVGAGI. CDR3 nucleotides: TGTGCCAGCAGTTCCGGACAGGAATACAATGAGCAGTTCTTC. Translating it yields CASSSGQEYNEQFF.

This clone was counted once. The chain recombines TRBV5-1 with TRBJ2-2; the D is unclear. The V end was cut by 9 bases, the J end by 0 bases, with 15 bases between. The V gene's germline CDR1 is SGHRS and CDR2 YFSETQ. The CDR3 is 15 amino acids. Written as DNA, the CDR3 is TGCGCCACCACTCAACTTTTTGCGAACACCGGGGAGCTGTTTTTT. It codes for CATTQLFANTGELFF. The entire variable domain, with the rest obtained from reference TRBV5-1 and TRBJ2-2, is as follows: KAGVTQTPRYLIKTRGQQVTLSCSPISGHRSVSWYQQTPGQGLQFLFEYFSETQRNKGNFPGRFSGRQFSNSRSEMNVSTLELGDSALYLCATTQLFANTGELFFGEGSRLTVL.

The chain carries TRBV2 and TRBJ2-1; tentative D call: TRBD1 (5 bases). V shed 7 bases and J shed 6 bases, with 34 bases lying between them. The CDR3 length is 20 residues. Germline V gene lookup returns CDR1 SNHLY and CDR2 FYNNEI. The CDR3 DNA reads as TGTGCCAGCACCCAGGGCAGTTCTATCTTAAGTCCAAGGGGTTCCAATGAGCAGTTCTTC. Translating it yields CASTQGSSILSPRGSNEQFF.

The CDR3 reads CASSLGNPNYGYTF. The DNA for the CDR3 is TGTGCCAGCAGTTTAGGCAACCCGAACTATGGCTACACCTTC. The chain has TRBV28 and TRBJ1-2; no clear D gene. V lost 2 bases and J 2 bases, leaving 9 bases between the germline ends. The CDR3 covers 14 residues. The V gene's germline CDR1 is MDHEN and CDR2 SYDVKM.

The chain joins TRBV7-9 to TRBJ2-7, with 7 bases that match TRBD1. This CDR3 region has 14 residues. V gave up 3 bases and J gave up 7 bases; unmatched junction bases: 9. Germline V CDR1 and CDR2: SEHNR, FQNEAQ (reference sequence). The CDR3 here is CASSFDRVSQEQYF. CDR3 coding DNA: TGTGCCAGCAGCTTCGACAGGGTCAGCCAAGAGCAGTACTTC.

The V call is TRBV13, the J call TRBJ2-5; unclear D gene. The J call is uncertain, as TRBJ2-7 better fits the DNA end. In germline, CDR1 is PRHDT, CDR2 FYEKMQ (reference sequence). The length of the CDR3 is 15 residues. The CDR3: CASSLGLMVANEQYF. The CDR3 coding sequence is TGTGCCAGCAGCTTAGGCCTAATGGTTGCTAACGAGCAGTACTTC.

This sequence joins TRBV6-1 and TRBJ2-1; 14 bases match TRBD2. The germline gives CDR1 MNHNS, CDR2 SASEGT. V trimming: 7 bases; J trimming: 8 bases; junction bases outside the gene matches: 7. There are 15 residues in the CDR3. This CDR3 reads CASTGTSGSGYEQFF. As DNA, the CDR3 is TGTGCCAGCACTGGGACTAGCGGGAGCGGCTATGAGCAGTTCTTC.

The chain combines TRBV14 with TRBJ1-1; unclear D gene. Looked up from germline, CDR1 is SGHDN and CDR2 is FVKESK. The V end lost 0 bases, the J end lost 7 bases, and 6 bases lay between the germline ends. CDR3 length: 12 residues. The CDR3 nucleotides read TGTGCCAGCAGCCAAGACGGATATGAAGCTTTCTTT. Translated, it gives CASSQDGYEAFF.

This chain's CDR3 is CASSQTAGINEQYF. The CDR3, as DNA: TGTGCCAGCAGCCAAACGGCAGGGATCAACGAGCAGTACTTC. V is TRBV4-2 and J is TRBJ2-7; D may be TRBD1 (5 bases). This CDR3 contains 14 residues. V lost 2 bases, J lost 5 bases, and 13 bases lay in between. In germline, CDR1 is LGHNA, CDR2 YNFKEQ.

The chain recombines TRBV19 with TRBJ2-3; TRBD2 is a possible D gene (6 bases). Germline CDR1 reads LNHDA; CDR2 reads SQIVND (reference sequence). The V end was cut by 1 base, the J end by 5 bases, with 10 bases between. CDR3 length: 14 amino acids. DNA for the CDR3: TGTGCCAGTAGTATAGGGGAGGTAGGAGATACGCAGTATTTT. Amino acid sequence: CASSIGEVGDTQYF.

The rearrangement links TRBV4-1 to TRBJ2-1; 9 nucleotides match TRBD1. V gave up 4 bases and J gave up 4 bases; unmatched junction bases: 11. The CDR3 length is 17 residues. CDR1 and CDR2 from the germline V gene are MGHRA and YSYEKL. The CDR3 DNA sequence: TGCGCCAGCAGCCTAATTTCTCCGGGACAGGGATACAATGAGCAGTTCTTC. Protein: CASSLISPGQGYNEQFF.

This clone was seen a handful of times. The gene calls are TRBV29-1 and TRBJ2-7; D may correspond to TRBD1 or TRBD2 (6 bases each). The CDR3 runs to 15 residues. Germline assignment: CDR1 SQVTM and CDR2 ANQGSEA. The V and J ends lost 4 bases and 1 base respectively, with 17 bases between them. CDR3 in amino acids: CSVAAQGGGSYEQYF. Written as DNA, the CDR3 is TGCAGCGTTGCAGCACAGGGTGGAGGGTCCTACGAGCAGTACTTC.

The rearrangement links TRBV7-8 to TRBJ2-7; D is possibly TRBD1 (6 bases). V dropped 1 base and J dropped 3 bases, with 16 bases sitting between them. The length of the CDR3 is 16 residues. Germline V lookup: CDR1 SGHVS, CDR2 FQNEAQ. The CDR3 DNA reads as TGTGCCAGCAGCTTAGAGTGGGGGCCTGGTGGCTACGAGCAGTACTTC. Protein product: CASSLEWGPGGYEQYF. The full variable domain, with the rest looked up from reference TRBV7-8 and TRBJ2-7, is GAGVSQSPRYKVAKRGQDVALRCDPISGHVSLFWYQQALGQGPEFLTYFQNEAQLDKSGLPSDRFFAERPEGSVSTLKIQRTQQEDSAVYLCASSLEWGPGGYEQYFGPGTRLTVT.

Here the CDR3 DNA reads TGTGCCAGCAGCCGGGGGACTAGCGGGAGCTGGCGGGAGCAGTTCTTC. It is translated as CASSRGTSGSWREQFF. V and J are TRBV7-9 and TRBJ2-1; 14 nucleotides agree with TRBD2. This CDR3 is built from 16 residues. Per germline, CDR1 SEHNR and CDR2 FQNEAQ (reference sequence). J gave up 10 bases and V 5 bases, and 10 bases lay outside the gene matches.

This clone came up once. The chain employs TRBV19 and TRBJ1-1; D is unclear. V was pared by 3 bases and J by 5 bases, with 10 bases between. Germline V gives CDR1 LNHDA, CDR2 SQIVND (reference sequence). This CDR3 spans 13 amino acids. CDR3 sequence reads: CASSITGDTEAFF. The DNA of the CDR3 is TGTGCCAGTAGTATTACCGGGGATACTGAAGCTTTCTTT.

CDR3 sequence reads: CASSFGNTGSYEQYF. CDR3 sequence (DNA): TGTGCCAGCAGCTTCGGCAACACGGGGAGCTACGAGCAGTACTTC. The rearrangement joins TRBV7-8 to TRBJ2-7, with D perhaps matching TRBD2 (5 bases). Deletions cut 3 bases from V and 3 bases from J, with 15 bases between. CDR1 SGHVS and CDR2 FQNEAQ come from the germline V gene. This CDR3 region has 15 residues.

This rearrangement joins TRBV29-1 to TRBJ1-3, with D perhaps matching TRBD1 (5 bases). V lost 3 bases and J 6 bases, leaving 12 bases between the germline ends. This CDR3 is built from 13 residues. Germline V lookup: CDR1 SQVTM, CDR2 ANQGSEA. The CDR3, as DNA: TGCAGCGTTGACGGGGGTGCGGAAAACACCATATATTTT. Residues: CSVDGGAENTIYF. The full variable domain, its missing parts supplied by reference TRBV29-1 and TRBJ1-3, is SAVISQKPSRDICQRGTSLTIQCQVDSQVTMMFWYRQQPGQSLTLIATANQGSEATYESGFVIDKFPISRPNLTFSTLTVSNMSPEDSSIYLCSVDGGAENTIYFGEGSWLTVV.

This chain connects TRBV7-3 to TRBJ1-2, with D maybe TRBD1 (5 bases). CDR1 SGHTA and CDR2 FQGTGA come from the germline V gene. The V gene lost 5 bases and the J gene lost 6 bases, with 16 bases spanning the gap. The CDR3 loop spans 14 amino acids. CDR3: CASSRTLGGNGYTF. CDR3 DNA: TGTGCCAGCAGCAGGACCTTGGGGGGAAATGGCTACACCTTC.